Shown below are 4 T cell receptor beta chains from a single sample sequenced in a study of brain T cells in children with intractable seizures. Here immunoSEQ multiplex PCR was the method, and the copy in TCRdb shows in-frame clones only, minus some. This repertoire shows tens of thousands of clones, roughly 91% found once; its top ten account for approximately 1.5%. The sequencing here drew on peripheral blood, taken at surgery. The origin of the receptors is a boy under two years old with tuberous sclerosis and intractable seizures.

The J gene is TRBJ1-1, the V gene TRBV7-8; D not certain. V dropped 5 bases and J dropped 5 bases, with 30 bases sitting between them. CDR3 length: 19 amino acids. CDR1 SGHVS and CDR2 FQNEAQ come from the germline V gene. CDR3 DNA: TGTGCCAGCAGCCCATGGACCTGGCGTGACTTAAAAAAGCAAACTGAAGCTTTCTTT. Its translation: CASSPWTWRDLKKQTEAFF.

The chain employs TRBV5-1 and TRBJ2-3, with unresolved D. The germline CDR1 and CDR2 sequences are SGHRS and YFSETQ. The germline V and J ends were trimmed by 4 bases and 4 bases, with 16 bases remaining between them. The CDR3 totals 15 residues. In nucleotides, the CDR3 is TGCGCCAGCAGCCCAGGCTCCTCAGTCCCAGATACGCAGTATTTT. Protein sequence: CASSPGSSVPDTQYF.

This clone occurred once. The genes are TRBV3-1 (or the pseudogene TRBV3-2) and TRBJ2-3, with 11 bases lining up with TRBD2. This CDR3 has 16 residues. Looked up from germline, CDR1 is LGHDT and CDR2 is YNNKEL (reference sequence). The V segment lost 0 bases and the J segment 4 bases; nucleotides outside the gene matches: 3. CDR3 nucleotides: TGTGCCAGCAGCCAAGATCTAGCGGGAGGTTCAGATACGCAGTATTTT. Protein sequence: CASSQDLAGGSDTQYF.

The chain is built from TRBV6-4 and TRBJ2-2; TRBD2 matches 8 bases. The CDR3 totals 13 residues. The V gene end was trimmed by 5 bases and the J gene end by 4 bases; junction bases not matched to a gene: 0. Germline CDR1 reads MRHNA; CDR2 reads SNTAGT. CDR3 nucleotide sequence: TGTGCCAGCAGTAGCGGGAGCACCGGGGAGCTGTTTTTT. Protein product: CASSSGSTGELFF.